This T cell receptor (beta chain) was captured in a study of blood T cell repertoires in COVID-19. The overall study: The study drew acute and convalescent COVID-19 samples from the United States, Italy and Spain. From T cells, B-cell-depleted T cells, or PBMCs came the material, which was cDNA or gDNA.

Authors' processing steps: Estimation of nucleated cell counts was performed using reference gene primer amplification. Method: immunoSEQ multiplex PCR; TCRdb's copy keeps in-frame clones and lacks some. The D gene and trimming were derived from the DNA, and the V and J assignments and clone size from that table. The data contain 100,000 to 150,000 clones, 70% to 80% of them singletons. Trimming took 5 bases from V and 2 from J, leaving 7 bases between them. CDR3 length: 13 residues. Germline CDR1 is SEHNR and CDR2 is FQNEAQ (reference sequence). The TCR sequence derives from a man aged 45-60 years with acute or convalescent COVID-19. The V call is TRBV7-9, the J call TRBJ1-3; D is undetermined. Sequenced sample: peripheral blood. CDR3 nucleotide sequence: TGTGCCAGCAGCCAGACTGCTGGAAACACCATATATTTT. It codes for CASSQTAGNTIYF.